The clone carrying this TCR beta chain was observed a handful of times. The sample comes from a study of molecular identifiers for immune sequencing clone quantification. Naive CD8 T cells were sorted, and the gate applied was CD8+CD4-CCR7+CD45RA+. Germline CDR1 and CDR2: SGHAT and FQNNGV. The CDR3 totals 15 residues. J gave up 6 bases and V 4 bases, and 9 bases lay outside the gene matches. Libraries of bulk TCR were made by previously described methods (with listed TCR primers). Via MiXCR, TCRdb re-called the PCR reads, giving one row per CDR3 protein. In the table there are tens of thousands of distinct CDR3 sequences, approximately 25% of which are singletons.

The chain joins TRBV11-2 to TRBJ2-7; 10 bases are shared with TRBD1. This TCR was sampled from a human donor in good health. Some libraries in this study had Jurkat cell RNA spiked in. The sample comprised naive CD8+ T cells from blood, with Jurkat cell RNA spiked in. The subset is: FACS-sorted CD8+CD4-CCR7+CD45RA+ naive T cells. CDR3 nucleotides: TGTGCCAGCAGCTCCGTGGGGGACAGGGGACCCGAGCAGTACTTC. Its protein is CASSSVGDRGPEQYF.